This T cell receptor beta chain was documented in a study of blood T cell repertoires in COVID-19. Turning to the study itself: Spain, Italy and the United States supplied samples that represented acute and convalescent COVID-19. PBMCs, B-cell-depleted T cells, or T cells provided the cDNA or gDNA that made up the material.

This clone was counted between two and nine times. This CDR3 is built from 13 residues. V lost 2 bases and J 6 bases, leaving 8 bases between the germline ends. Study processing details: The authors estimated nucleated cell counts from reference gene primer amplification. Assay used: immunoSEQ multiplex PCR; TCRdb lists only in-frame clones, some missing. D and trimming were read from the DNA, whereas the V and J calls and clone size are those reported in that table. The sample carries 400,000 or so clones, approximately 85% recorded once. Sample: PBMCs or T cells enriched from blood (not recorded which). V gene TRBV12-3 or TRBV12-4 combines with J gene TRBJ1-5; no reliable D call. This TCR was sampled from a woman between 40 and 55 years old with acute COVID-19. The CDR3 nucleotides read TGTGCCAGCAGTTTATTTGAGGGTCAGCCCCAGCATTTT. Protein: CASSLFEGQPQHF.